The clone carrying this T cell receptor (beta chain) was seen a handful of times. CDR3 length equals 16 residues. J was trimmed by 3 bases and V by 3 bases; bases with no gene match: 12. The germline V gene has CDR1 SGHKS and CDR2 YYEKEE (reference sequence). The record originates from a study of blood T cells in healthy people across ages. Study details: Researchers report that template switching captured about one barcoded beta molecule per two T cells.

A second roughly 6 to 12 cycle PCR used barcoded and J-beta primers. A template-switch adaptor containing 12 random nucleotides labeled each cDNA molecule. MiXCR was run by TCRdb on the 5' RACE reads, yielding one entry per CDR3 protein. Here the sample spans about 1.4 million distinct CDR3 sequences, 59% being singletons. The TCR originated in a man aged 18 to 35 in good health. The specimen sequenced was blood. The genes are TRBV5-5 and TRBJ2-7; 7 bases are shared with TRBD1. The CDR3 bases are TGTGCCAGCAGCTCGGACACCGGGACAGCCTTCTACGAGCAGTACTTC. Protein: CASSSDTGTAFYEQYF.